This entry concerns a single T cell receptor beta chain. The antigen is undetermined. The investigators amplified TCR beta CDR3 regions from RNA transcripts. An initial round of RT-PCR targeting the TCR CDR3 relied on the HTBI primer set. TCRdb processed the multiplex PCR reads anew with MiXCR; each CDR3 protein has one entry. The table records hundreds of thousands of distinct CDR3 sequences, approximately 24% of them present only once. The record originates from a study of T cells in Graves' hyperthyroidism and ophthalmopathy. Study conclusions and caveats: Ophthalmopathy, which appeared later, was predicted by the model a median around 6.5 months before onset.

The CDR3 length is 16 residues. Germline CDR1 and CDR2: LGHDT and YNNKEL (reference sequence). V was shortened by 4 bases and J by 0 bases, with 13 bases between the two germline ends. In making diagnoses, clinical symptoms, serum thyroxine and TRAb, thyroid ultrasound and orbital computed tomography were all used. Material: blood. The chain employs TRBV3-1 and TRBJ1-3; D is ambiguous. The sequence derives from a woman in her thirties with Graves' ophthalmopathy. The CDR3 loop is CASSPSGHLSGNTIYF. The CDR3 region has the DNA TGTGCCAGCAGCCCCTCCGGGCACCTCTCTGGAAACACCATATATTTT.